A single T cell receptor beta chain is shown here with its context. Its antigen is as yet unknown. The data were taken from a study of beta chain features in type 1 diabetes. Study outcomes and limitations: For cells with high TCR expression, cDNA sequencing could yield over-representation. TCRB CDR3s from Type 1 diabetes patients were moderately but significantly shorter in all four CD4+ subsets.

It was via CD45RO/CCR7/CD25/CD127/CD95/CD27 that CD4+ naive, central memory, regulatory and stem cell-like memory cells were sorted. The sequenced template was cDNA made from the entire isolated RNA. Deep immunoSEQ sequencing covered naive, central memory and regulatory T cell samples. Profiling relied on immunoSEQ multiplex PCR, and the TCRdb table lists in-frame clones only, not all of them. The sample consists of about half a million clones, approximately 10% of them appearing once. The specimen sequenced was naive CD4+ T cells from blood. This TCR derives from a woman younger than 35 in good health.

The CDR3 here is CAISDRPETQYF. In DNA, the CDR3 is TGTGCCATCAGTGATAGGCCGGAGACCCAGTACTTC. The chain couples TRBV10-3 to TRBJ2-5; D not certain. CDR1 is ENHRY, CDR2 SYGVKD, per germline. The length of the CDR3 is 12 residues. Trimming removed 3 bases at V and 5 bases at J, with 7 bases between.